Following are 10 T cell receptor beta chains from one sample sequenced in a study of blood T cell repertoires in COVID-19. Sequencing was performed with immunoSEQ multiplex PCR; in TCRdb, only in-frame clones are kept and a portion is missing. The sample has over 150,000 clones, roughly 80% seen once. The sequenced sample was peripheral blood. Every receptor here comes from a human donor in a cohort sampled during active COVID-19.

The chain combines TRBV4-1 with TRBJ2-1; unclear D gene. This CDR3 is 17 amino acids long. The germline V and J ends were trimmed by 4 bases and 9 bases, with 25 bases remaining between them. Germline loops: CDR1 MGHRA, CDR2 YSYEKL. The CDR3, as DNA: TGCGCCAGCAGCCCGCAGTCCCAAGGCGGCGTAGCCAGTGAGCAGTTCTTC. It translates to CASSPQSQGGVASEQFF.

This chain joins TRBV5-6 and TRBJ1-1; D not certain. CDR3 length equals 16 residues. Per the germline V gene, CDR1 is SGHDT and CDR2 is YYEEEE. V was shortened by 3 bases and J by 2 bases, with 17 bases between the two germline ends. For the CDR3, the DNA is TGTGCCAGCAGCTATGGAGGTGTTTCGCCCAACACTGAAGCTTTCTTT. The encoded protein is CASSYGGVSPNTEAFF.

This clone was recorded only once. This CDR3 is CASSLGQPITDTQYF. The DNA for the CDR3 is TGTGCCAGCAGCTTGGGACAACCCATCACAGATACGCAGTATTTT. This chain links TRBV5-4 with TRBJ2-3; D not certain. Germline V gene data show CDR1 as SGHNT and CDR2 as YYREEE (reference sequence). The CDR3 has 15 residues. V shed 0 bases and J shed 2 bases, with 10 bases lying between them.

This clone was counted between two and nine times. The rearrangement joins TRBV6-5 to TRBJ1-1; TRBD1 matches at 7 bases. Trimming cost V 2 bases and J 2 bases; bases outside gene matches: 5. Germline lookup yields CDR1 MNHEY and CDR2 SVGAGI. The CDR3 runs 15 residues. The CDR3 reads CASSYTRDRNTEAFF. The CDR3 nucleotides read TGTGCCAGCAGTTACACCCGGGACAGAAACACTGAAGCTTTCTTT.

The chain couples TRBV18 to TRBJ2-1; TRBD2 might be the D (7 bases). The CDR3 is made up of 14 amino acids. Trimming removed 5 bases at V and 4 bases at J, with 12 bases between. Germline CDR1 KGHSH, CDR2 LQKENI. For the CDR3, the DNA is TGTGCCAGCTCAGGGGGGGCCCCGTACAATGAGCAGTTCTTC. Translating it yields CASSGGAPYNEQFF. The full variable domain, with the rest looked up from reference TRBV18 and TRBJ2-1, is NAGVMQNPRHLVRRRGQEARLRCSPMKGHSHVYWYRQLPEEGLKFMVYLQKENIIDESGMPKERFSAEFPKEGPSILRIQQVVRGDSAAYFCASSGGAPYNEQFFGPGTRLTVL.

The chain recombines TRBV2 with TRBJ2-6; a possible D gene is TRBD1 (5 bases). V dropped 5 bases and J dropped 4 bases, with 12 bases sitting between them. Germline assignment: CDR1 SNHLY and CDR2 FYNNEI. The CDR3 is 15 residues long. The CDR3 spells CASSQDSQGANVLTF. The CDR3 coding sequence is TGTGCCAGCAGTCAAGACAGTCAGGGGGCCAACGTCCTGACTTTC.

V and J are TRBV30 and TRBJ2-3, with 9 bases matching TRBD2. The germline V gene has CDR1 GTSNPN and CDR2 SVGIG (reference sequence). The CDR3 length is 18 residues. The junction had 15 bases not matched to a gene; V was cut back by 0 bases and J by 5 bases. This chain's CDR3 is CAWSVKGPQRGAEDTQYF. In DNA, the CDR3 is TGTGCCTGGAGTGTAAAGGGTCCCCAGCGGGGGGCTGAAGATACGCAGTATTTT.

The chain links TRBV7-8 to TRBJ2-7; 13 bases map to TRBD2. V gave up 6 bases and J gave up 1 base; unmatched junction bases: 6. The CDR3 is 16 residues long. Germline CDR1 SGHVS, CDR2 FQNEAQ. DNA for the CDR3: TGTGCCAGCAGTCATGGACTAGCGGGGGAGTCCTACGAGCAGTACTTC. Its protein product is CASSHGLAGESYEQYF.

The rearrangement links TRBV20-1 to TRBJ2-3, with 10 bases aligning to TRBD2. This CDR3 comprises 15 residues. V lost 3 bases to trimming and J lost 1 base; unmatched junction nucleotides: 4. The germline CDR1 and CDR2 sequences are DFQATT and SNEGSKA (reference sequence). Here the CDR3 reads CSASPTSGGTDTQYF. The CDR3 DNA reads TGCAGTGCTAGTCCCACTAGCGGGGGCACAGATACGCAGTATTTT.

The table lists this clone with a few counts. Other DNA sequences of this sample code for an identical CDR3. This sequence joins TRBV9 and TRBJ2-2; the D is unclear. Trimming took 0 bases from V and 4 from J, leaving 4 bases between them. This CDR3 has 13 amino acids. Germline assignment: CDR1 SGDLS and CDR2 YYNGEE. The CDR3 bases are TGTGCCAGCAGCGTAGTTAGCACCGGGGAGCTGTTTTTT. It translates to CASSVVSTGELFF.